Shown below are 2 T cell receptor beta chains from a single sample sequenced in a study of T cells in Graves' hyperthyroidism and ophthalmopathy. It was RNA transcripts that yielded the amplified TCR beta CDR3 regions. Initially, a first-round RT-PCR of the TCR CDR3 employed the HTBI primer set. TCRdb re-called the multiplex PCR reads through MiXCR, storing one row per CDR3 protein. The sample includes fewer than 450,000 distinct CDR3 sequences, roughly a sixth of them seen just once. The specimen sequenced was blood. These receptors came from a woman aged 25 to 39 with Graves' hyperthyroidism that later progressed to Graves' ophthalmopathy.

The chain joins TRBV6-1 to TRBJ2-7, with D perhaps matching TRBD1 (5 bases). CDR1 is MNHNS, CDR2 SASEGT, per germline. The CDR3 is 17 amino acids. The V end was cut by 2 bases, the J end by 3 bases, with 20 bases between. CDR3 sequence: CASSEIGAGQLLYEQYF. DNA for the CDR3: TGTGCCAGCAGTGAAATAGGAGCAGGGCAACTCCTCTACGAGCAGTACTTC.

Ten or more counts support this clonotype. The V call is TRBV7-8, the J call TRBJ2-1; D unresolved. The CDR3 totals 14 residues. Germline-derived CDR1 and CDR2 are SGHVS and FQNEAQ. The V end was cut by 6 bases, the J end by 10 bases, with 19 bases between. The CDR3 spells CASSSLTREGEQFF. The CDR3 DNA reads TGTGCCAGCAGTTCTCTGACCCGCGAAGGGGAGCAGTTCTTC.